This T cell receptor beta chain was sequenced for a study of type 1 regulatory T cells listed by TCRdb under 2021. With regard to the full study: The study characterized an in vitro protocol that generated a Tr1-enriched, alloantigen-specific CD4 T cell product named T-allo10. Patients with hematological malignancies who were receiving allogeneic hematopoietic stem cell transplantation were the group in which T-allo10 was being clinically evaluated.

The run used an Illumina MiSeq. In-frame beta chains were kept once TCRdb had trimmed the public reads at Q25 with fastp and called clones with MiXCR. All rows with the same CDR3 protein become a single entry with the most common DNA and genes. In this sample the table shows about 68,000 distinct CDR3 sequences, 63% of which occur a single time. The ten most abundant clones make up 7% to 8.5% of the sample. Specificity for host alloantigens, anergy, and the capacity for alloantigen-specific suppression were described as properties of donor-derived T-allo10 cells. Sequences MNHEY (CDR1) and SVGEGT (CDR2) are obtained from the germline V gene. Trimming at the junction amounts to 5 bases on V and 1 base on J, and the germline ends lie 16 bases apart. The CDR3 starts with the cysteine, ends with the phenylalanine, and has 16 residues. The DNA shown is the 48-base CDR3, in frame from base 1. Details on this clonotype: Its antigen is unknown. Just one base apart from a much larger clone, this may be a read error.

This chain is built from TRBV6-2 or TRBV6-3 and TRBJ2-3; TRBD2 is possibly the D segment (5 matching bases). The sequence was collected from a human donor in good health. Sequenced input: cultured T cells, either the whole culture or a sorted T cell fraction (not recorded which). The label giving this sample's cell subset or site can be read as: Tr1-enriched cell product generated in vitro against host alloantigens. DNA sequence: TGTGCCAGCAGTCATCCTCGGATTAGCGGCACAGATACGCAGTATTTT. Translated, it reads CASSHPRISGTDTQYF.